What follows describes a single T cell receptor (beta chain). Original processing methods: Reference gene primer amplification in the assay estimated nucleated cell counts. Data came from immunoSEQ multiplex PCR; TCRdb stores just in-frame clones and leaves some out. V and J calls plus clone size are reproduced from that table; the DNA served to infer D and trimming. The table shows just over 250,000 clones, with approximately 90% occurring only once. These data originate in a study of blood T cell repertoires in COVID-19. Study at large: Some COVID-19 samples were acute and others convalescent; all came from the United States, Italy and Spain. T cells, B-cell-depleted T cells, or PBMCs supplied cDNA or gDNA.

In germline, CDR1 is SGDLS, CDR2 YYNGEE. CDR3 length equals 13 residues. Trimming removed 6 bases at V and 2 bases at J, with 10 bases between. This chain joins TRBV9 and TRBJ2-3; D is unresolved. The source is a man aged 60 to 75 who had recovered from COVID-19. The specimen was peripheral blood. CDR3 in amino acids: CASTLDSTDTQYF. The CDR3 nucleotides are TGTGCCAGCACCCTAGACTCCACAGATACGCAGTATTTT. The full variable domain, its missing parts supplied by reference TRBV9 and TRBJ2-3, is DSGVTQTPKHLITATGQRVTLRCSPRSGDLSVYWYQQSLDQGLQFLIQYYNGEERAKGNILERFSAQQFPDLHSELNLSSLELGDSALYFCASTLDSTDTQYFGPGTRLTVL.